Shown below are 30 T cell receptor beta chains from a single sample sequenced in a study of OX40 agonist ivuxolimab in advanced cancers. Generated by immunoSEQ multiplex PCR, the TCRdb table keeps only in-frame clones and is missing some. The sample carries roughly 30,000 clones, approximately 86% recorded once. The sample consisted of CD4+ or CD8+ T cells sorted from blood, taken in a trial of the OX40 agonist ivuxolimab. The source is an adult with an advanced solid tumor such as melanoma, head and neck, liver or kidney cancer.

This chain links TRBV6-5 with TRBJ2-3; 9 bases are shared with TRBD1. The CDR3 contains 13 residues. V lost 5 bases to trimming and J lost 5 bases; unmatched junction nucleotides: 2. CDR1 and CDR2 (germline): MNHEY, SVGAGI. In DNA, the CDR3 is TGTGCCAGCAGTGGGGACAGGGAAGATACGCAGTATTTT. Amino acid sequence: CASSGDREDTQYF.

In its sample, this clone was seen once. This chain links TRBV5-4 with TRBJ1-5; D is unclear. Germline assignment: CDR1 SGHNT and CDR2 YYREEE (reference sequence). This CDR3 has 13 amino acids. Trimming removed 0 bases from V and 0 bases from J, with 1 base in between. The CDR3 here is CASSLDSNQPQHF. In DNA, the CDR3 is TGTGCCAGCAGCTTGGATAGCAATCAGCCCCAGCATTTT. Filled out from reference TRBV5-4 and TRBJ1-5, the complete variable domain reads ETGVTQSPTHLIKTRGQQVTLRCSSQSGHNTVSWYQQALGQGPQFIFQYYREEENGRGNFPPRFSGLQFPNYSSELNVNALELDDSALYLCASSLDSNQPQHFGDGTRLSIL.

V gene TRBV7-9 combines with J gene TRBJ2-1; no reliable D call. CDR3 length: 11 amino acids. The germline V gene has CDR1 SEHNR and CDR2 FQNEAQ (reference sequence). The V gene lost 5 bases and the J gene lost 7 bases, with 6 bases spanning the gap. Here the CDR3 reads CASSRLNEQFF. As DNA, the CDR3 is TGTGCCAGCAGCCGTCTTAATGAGCAGTTCTTC.

In its sample, this clone was seen many times. The chain recombines TRBV6-5 with TRBJ2-7; TRBD1 is a possible D gene (5 bases). This CDR3 is built from 12 residues. The germline gives CDR1 MNHEY, CDR2 SVGAGI. V was pared by 3 bases and J by 3 bases, with 6 bases between. CDR3 sequence: CASSYTGYEQYF. The CDR3 nucleotides read TGTGCCAGCAGTTATACAGGCTACGAGCAGTACTTC.

This chain connects TRBV4-1 to TRBJ2-1; D may correspond to TRBD1 or TRBD2 (6 bases each). Trimming pared 1 base from V and 3 bases from J, leaving 22 bases between. Germline values: CDR1 MGHRA, CDR2 YSYEKL. The CDR3 extends over 19 amino acids. This chain's CDR3 is CASSQGAPESGALYNEQFF. The CDR3 region has the DNA TGCGCCAGCAGCCAAGGAGCCCCTGAGTCGGGGGCACTCTACAATGAGCAGTTCTTC.

This chain connects TRBV5-4 to TRBJ1-2; D gene unclear. The CDR3 spans 13 residues. Germline CDR1 is SGHNT and CDR2 is YYREEE (reference sequence). Deletions cut 0 bases from V and 7 bases from J, with 10 bases between. CDR3 nucleotide sequence: TGTGCCAGCAGCTTGGGAAGTCCTTCTGGCTACACCTTC. It translates to CASSLGSPSGYTF.

J is TRBJ2-5 and V is TRBV7-8; D possibly corresponds to TRBD2 (6 bases). Trimming removed 1 base from V and 1 base from J, with 13 bases in between. Germline lookup yields CDR1 SGHVS and CDR2 FQNEAQ. This CDR3 is built from 16 residues. CDR3 DNA: TGTGCCAGCAGCTTAGAGTTCGCCGGGGGCCAAGAGACCCAGTACTTC. Encoded protein: CASSLEFAGGQETQYF.

The chain recombines TRBV13 with TRBJ2-7; either TRBD1 or TRBD2 may fit D (6 bases each). V was trimmed by 8 bases and J by 4 bases, leaving 18 bases between them. This CDR3 has 14 residues. Germline V lookup: CDR1 PRHDT, CDR2 FYEKMQ (reference sequence). CDR3 protein: CASRRRGENYEQYF. The CDR3 region has the DNA TGTGCCAGCCGAAGAAGGGGGGAGAATTACGAGCAGTACTTC.

The rearrangement joins TRBV5-6 to TRBJ2-7, with TRBD1 identical over 9 bases. This CDR3 comprises 15 residues. Per the germline V gene, CDR1 is SGHDT and CDR2 is YYEEEE. Trimming took 4 bases from V and 1 from J; bases not matched to a gene: 6. Here the CDR3 DNA reads TGTGCCAGCAGCGGTACAGGGGGCAGGTCCTACGAGCAGTACTTC. This translates into CASSGTGGRSYEQYF.

The chain carries TRBV19 and TRBJ1-1, with no clear D. Trimming took 6 bases from V and 0 from J, leaving 5 bases between them. The CDR3 extends over 12 amino acids. Germline assignment: CDR1 LNHDA and CDR2 SQIVND (reference sequence). This CDR3 reads CASRVMNTEAFF. In nucleotides, the CDR3 is TGTGCCAGTAGGGTTATGAACACTGAAGCTTTCTTT.

The V and J genes are TRBV28 and TRBJ1-1, with D possibly TRBD1 on 6 matching bases. CDR1 and CDR2 from the germline V gene are MDHEN and SYDVKM. The germline V and J ends were trimmed by 6 bases and 4 bases, with 18 bases remaining between them. The CDR3 runs 15 residues. The CDR3 region has the DNA TGTGCCAGCAGACTCCCGTACCGGGACACCACTGAAGCTTTCTTT. Its translation: CASRLPYRDTTEAFF. Full variable domain (missing parts from reference TRBV28 and TRBJ1-1): DVKVTQSSRYLVKRTGEKVFLECVQDMDHENMFWYRQDPGLGLRLIYFSYDVKMKEKGDIPEGYSVSREKKERFSLILESASTNQTSMYLCASRLPYRDTTEAFFGQGTRLTVV.

CDR3 DNA sequence: TGTGCCAGCAGTTTCGAGCGGGGGACTACCTACGAGCAGTACTTC. Protein: CASSFERGTTYEQYF. The chain joins TRBV27 to TRBJ2-7; 8 positions agree with TRBD2. CDR1 and CDR2 from the germline V gene are MNHEY and SMNVEV (reference sequence). Trimming removed 3 bases from V and 2 bases from J; junction bases left unmatched: 6. The CDR3 consists of 15 residues.

The chain joins TRBV9 to TRBJ2-7; D uncertain. V was pared by 0 bases and J by 7 bases, with 11 bases between. This CDR3 has 13 amino acids. Per the germline V gene, CDR1 is SGDLS and CDR2 is YYNGEE. The CDR3, as DNA: TGTGCCAGCAGCGTAGAAACTCCGGAGGAGCAGTACTTC. Protein: CASSVETPEEQYF.

The gene calls are TRBV6-5 and TRBJ2-5; D is possibly TRBD1 (5 bases). Germline CDR1 MNHEY, CDR2 SVGAGI. Trimming removed 2 bases from V and 0 bases from J, with 7 bases in between. The CDR3 totals 14 residues. The CDR3 is CASSYDRNQETQYF. The CDR3 DNA reads TGTGCCAGCAGTTACGACAGAAACCAAGAGACCCAGTACTTC.

This chain links TRBV5-1 with TRBJ2-2; 12 bases agree with TRBD1. The CDR3 runs 17 residues. Germline V gene data show CDR1 as SGHRS and CDR2 as YFSETQ. After removal of 4 bases from V and 5 bases from J, the junction contained 9 bases not matched to a gene. CDR3 nucleotide sequence: TGCGCCAGCAGCGAGTATCCGGGACAGGGGGCGACCGGGGAGCTGTTTTTT. Its protein is CASSEYPGQGATGELFF.

Concerning this clone: Distinct nucleotide sequences in the sample also encode this CDR3. This chain uses TRBV2 with TRBJ2-2; TRBD1 matches 8 bases. Germline values: CDR1 SNHLY, CDR2 FYNNEI. The CDR3 is made up of 15 amino acids. After removal of 6 bases from V and 6 bases from J, the junction contained 9 bases not matched to a gene. CDR3 sequence: CASSGGQVFPGELFF. Here the CDR3 DNA reads TGTGCCAGCAGCGGGGGACAGGTTTTCCCCGGGGAGCTGTTTTTT.

CDR3 nucleotide sequence: TGCGCCAGCAGCCCAGAAAGCACAGAGAGGCACGAGCAGTACTTC. As protein: CASSPESTERHEQYF. The chain recombines TRBV4-1 with TRBJ2-7; D is uncertain. The CDR3 runs 15 residues. Trimming removed 4 bases from V and 5 bases from J, with 18 bases in between. Looked up from germline, CDR1 is MGHRA and CDR2 is YSYEKL.

The rearrangement links TRBV30 to TRBJ2-5; no definite D call. The V end was cut by 3 bases, the J end by 4 bases, with 12 bases between. The length of the CDR3 is 13 residues. Germline V gene sequence: CDR1 GTSNPN, CDR2 SVGIG (reference sequence). CDR3 coding DNA: TGTGCCTGGAGCCTAGACTTGGGAGAGACCCAGTACTTC. This gives the protein CAWSLDLGETQYF. Full variable domain (outside the CDR3, taken from reference TRBV30 and TRBJ2-5): SQTIHQWPATLVQPVGSPLSLECTVEGTSNPNLYWYRQAAGRGLQLLFYSVGIGQISSEVPQNLSASRPQDRQFILSSKKLLLSDSGFYLCAWSLDLGETQYFGPGTRLLVL.

The rearrangement links TRBV2 to TRBJ1-6; possibly TRBD1 for D (6 bases). Trimming left V 0 bases short and J 8 bases short, with 8 bases between. Germline V gives CDR1 SNHLY, CDR2 FYNNEI. The CDR3 runs 14 residues. CDR3 loop: CASSEADRDSPLHF. The CDR3 nucleotides are TGTGCCAGCAGTGAAGCGGACAGAGATTCACCCCTCCACTTT.

This chain links TRBV7-6 with TRBJ2-3; the D gene is possibly TRBD2 (5 bases). CDR3 length: 12 amino acids. Looked up from germline, CDR1 is SGHVS and CDR2 is FNYEAQ. V was cut by 3 bases and J by 6 bases, with 7 bases left in between. CDR3 DNA: TGTGCCAGCAGCTTCCCGGGGGATACGCAGTATTTT. Translated: CASSFPGDTQYF.

The rearrangement links TRBV5-1 to TRBJ1-4, with D possibly matching TRBD1 (5 bases). The CDR3 spans 16 residues. Germline CDR1 reads SGHRS; CDR2 reads YFSETQ. V lost 1 base and J lost 3, with 13 bases in between. The CDR3 loop reads CASSLLPGRANEKLFF. As DNA, the CDR3 is TGCGCCAGCAGCTTGCTGCCAGGGAGGGCTAATGAAAAACTGTTTTTT.

V and J are TRBV11-2 and TRBJ2-6; D call uncertain. The CDR3 runs to 14 residues. The germline V gene has CDR1 SGHAT and CDR2 FQNNGV. The V and J ends lost 3 bases and 2 bases respectively, with 5 bases between them. CDR3 coding DNA: TGTGCCAGCAGCTTTGGGGCTGGGGCCAACGTCCTGACTTTC. It codes for CASSFGAGANVLTF.

The chain combines TRBV14 with TRBJ1-2; no firm D call. The CDR3 has 14 amino acids. The V end was cut by 0 bases, the J end by 8 bases, with 13 bases between. Germline-derived CDR1 and CDR2 are SGHDN and FVKESK. The CDR3 protein is CASSQDWGTKGYTF. As DNA, the CDR3 is TGTGCCAGCAGCCAAGATTGGGGTACTAAGGGCTACACCTTC.

In this sample, this clone turned up once. The chain links TRBV6-6 to TRBJ1-5; weak D call: TRBD1 (5 bases). Germline V gene lookup returns CDR1 MNHNY and CDR2 SVGAGI (reference sequence). Between the trimmed V and J ends, which lost 7 bases and 3 bases, there was a span of 13 bases. The CDR3 totals 14 residues. CDR3 DNA: TGTGCCAGCAACCCCGGGGGGTACAATCAGCCCCAGCATTTT. The encoded protein is CASNPGGYNQPQHF.

The chain uses TRBV6-5 and TRBJ1-4; D is ambiguous. Trimming stripped 4 bases from V and 4 bases from J, with 4 bases between. The CDR3 is made up of 12 amino acids. Germline V gene data show CDR1 as MNHEY and CDR2 as SVGAGI. This chain's CDR3 is CASSSGNEKLFF. The CDR3 DNA sequence: TGTGCCAGCAGTTCGGGTAATGAAAAACTGTTTTTT.

This chain joins TRBV7-9 and TRBJ1-1; D remains unclear. V lost 1 base to trimming and J lost 6 bases, with 6 bases between them. The germline V gene has CDR1 SEHNR and CDR2 FQNEAQ (reference sequence). CDR3 length: 12 amino acids. CDR3 residues: CASSLVGSEAFF. The CDR3 DNA sequence: TGTGCCAGCAGCTTAGTTGGGTCTGAAGCTTTCTTT.

This clone was counted a single time. The V call is TRBV6-7, the J call TRBJ2-5; D remains unclear. TRBV6-7 counts as an open reading frame of uncertain function. V was clipped by 4 bases and J by 2 bases, with 11 bases between them. The CDR3 consists of 14 residues. This chain's CDR3 is CASSLNLIQETQYF. CDR3 sequence (DNA): TGTGCCAGCAGTTTGAACCTAATTCAAGAGACCCAGTACTTC.

The chain is built from TRBV7-9 and TRBJ1-2; TRBD1 is a possible D gene (5 bases). Germline CDR1 and CDR2: SEHNR and FQNEAQ (reference sequence). Trimming took 4 bases from V and 1 from J, leaving 19 bases between them. This CDR3 has 17 residues. The CDR3 loop reads CASSSNGQGLFNYGYTF. DNA for the CDR3: TGTGCCAGCAGCTCGAACGGGCAGGGCTTATTTAACTATGGCTACACCTTC.

The chain uses TRBV10-3 and TRBJ2-7; D gene ambiguous. Germline CDR1 and CDR2: ENHRY and SYGVKD. The CDR3 is made up of 13 amino acids. The V gene lost 3 bases and the J gene lost 0 bases, with 6 bases spanning the gap. CDR3 sequence reads: CAISEGPSYEQYF. Written as DNA, the CDR3 is TGTGCCATCAGTGAAGGGCCCTCCTACGAGCAGTACTTC.

This clone was recorded once. The chain joins TRBV7-9 to TRBJ2-1; TRBD2 matches at 8 bases. Germline trimming cut 3 bases from V and 3 bases from J; bases unmatched to any gene: 10. From germline, CDR1 is SEHNR and CDR2 FQNEAQ (reference sequence). The CDR3 length is 17 residues. CDR3 sequence (DNA): TGTGCCAGCAGCTTCGGGGCGGGCGGGGGGATCTACAATGAGCAGTTCTTC. Its translation: CASSFGAGGGIYNEQFF.